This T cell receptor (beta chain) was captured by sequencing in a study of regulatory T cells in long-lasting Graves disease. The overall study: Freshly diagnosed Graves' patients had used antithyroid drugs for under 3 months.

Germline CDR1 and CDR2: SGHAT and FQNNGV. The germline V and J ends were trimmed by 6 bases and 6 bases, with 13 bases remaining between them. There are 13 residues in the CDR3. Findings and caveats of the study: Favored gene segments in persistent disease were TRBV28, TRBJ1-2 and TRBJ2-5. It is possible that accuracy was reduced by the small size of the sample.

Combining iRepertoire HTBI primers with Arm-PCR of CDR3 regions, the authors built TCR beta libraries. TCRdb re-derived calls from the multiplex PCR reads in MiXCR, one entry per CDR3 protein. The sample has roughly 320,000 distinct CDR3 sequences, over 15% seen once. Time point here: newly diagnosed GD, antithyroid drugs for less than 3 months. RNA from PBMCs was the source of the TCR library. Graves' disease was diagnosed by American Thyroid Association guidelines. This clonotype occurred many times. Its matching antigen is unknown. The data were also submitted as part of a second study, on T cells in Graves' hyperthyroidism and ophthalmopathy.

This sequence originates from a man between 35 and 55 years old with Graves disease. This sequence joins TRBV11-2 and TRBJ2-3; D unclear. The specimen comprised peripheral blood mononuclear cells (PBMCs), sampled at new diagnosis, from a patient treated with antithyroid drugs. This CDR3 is CASRVLLRDTQYF. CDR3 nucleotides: TGTGCCAGCAGAGTCCTATTAAGGGATACGCAGTATTTT. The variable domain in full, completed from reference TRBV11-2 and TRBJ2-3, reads EAGVAQSPRYKIIEKRQSVAFWCNPISGHATLYWYQQILGQGPKLLIQFQNNGVVDDSQLPKDRFSAERLKGVDSTLKIQPAKLEDSAVYLCASRVLLRDTQYFGPGTRLTVL.